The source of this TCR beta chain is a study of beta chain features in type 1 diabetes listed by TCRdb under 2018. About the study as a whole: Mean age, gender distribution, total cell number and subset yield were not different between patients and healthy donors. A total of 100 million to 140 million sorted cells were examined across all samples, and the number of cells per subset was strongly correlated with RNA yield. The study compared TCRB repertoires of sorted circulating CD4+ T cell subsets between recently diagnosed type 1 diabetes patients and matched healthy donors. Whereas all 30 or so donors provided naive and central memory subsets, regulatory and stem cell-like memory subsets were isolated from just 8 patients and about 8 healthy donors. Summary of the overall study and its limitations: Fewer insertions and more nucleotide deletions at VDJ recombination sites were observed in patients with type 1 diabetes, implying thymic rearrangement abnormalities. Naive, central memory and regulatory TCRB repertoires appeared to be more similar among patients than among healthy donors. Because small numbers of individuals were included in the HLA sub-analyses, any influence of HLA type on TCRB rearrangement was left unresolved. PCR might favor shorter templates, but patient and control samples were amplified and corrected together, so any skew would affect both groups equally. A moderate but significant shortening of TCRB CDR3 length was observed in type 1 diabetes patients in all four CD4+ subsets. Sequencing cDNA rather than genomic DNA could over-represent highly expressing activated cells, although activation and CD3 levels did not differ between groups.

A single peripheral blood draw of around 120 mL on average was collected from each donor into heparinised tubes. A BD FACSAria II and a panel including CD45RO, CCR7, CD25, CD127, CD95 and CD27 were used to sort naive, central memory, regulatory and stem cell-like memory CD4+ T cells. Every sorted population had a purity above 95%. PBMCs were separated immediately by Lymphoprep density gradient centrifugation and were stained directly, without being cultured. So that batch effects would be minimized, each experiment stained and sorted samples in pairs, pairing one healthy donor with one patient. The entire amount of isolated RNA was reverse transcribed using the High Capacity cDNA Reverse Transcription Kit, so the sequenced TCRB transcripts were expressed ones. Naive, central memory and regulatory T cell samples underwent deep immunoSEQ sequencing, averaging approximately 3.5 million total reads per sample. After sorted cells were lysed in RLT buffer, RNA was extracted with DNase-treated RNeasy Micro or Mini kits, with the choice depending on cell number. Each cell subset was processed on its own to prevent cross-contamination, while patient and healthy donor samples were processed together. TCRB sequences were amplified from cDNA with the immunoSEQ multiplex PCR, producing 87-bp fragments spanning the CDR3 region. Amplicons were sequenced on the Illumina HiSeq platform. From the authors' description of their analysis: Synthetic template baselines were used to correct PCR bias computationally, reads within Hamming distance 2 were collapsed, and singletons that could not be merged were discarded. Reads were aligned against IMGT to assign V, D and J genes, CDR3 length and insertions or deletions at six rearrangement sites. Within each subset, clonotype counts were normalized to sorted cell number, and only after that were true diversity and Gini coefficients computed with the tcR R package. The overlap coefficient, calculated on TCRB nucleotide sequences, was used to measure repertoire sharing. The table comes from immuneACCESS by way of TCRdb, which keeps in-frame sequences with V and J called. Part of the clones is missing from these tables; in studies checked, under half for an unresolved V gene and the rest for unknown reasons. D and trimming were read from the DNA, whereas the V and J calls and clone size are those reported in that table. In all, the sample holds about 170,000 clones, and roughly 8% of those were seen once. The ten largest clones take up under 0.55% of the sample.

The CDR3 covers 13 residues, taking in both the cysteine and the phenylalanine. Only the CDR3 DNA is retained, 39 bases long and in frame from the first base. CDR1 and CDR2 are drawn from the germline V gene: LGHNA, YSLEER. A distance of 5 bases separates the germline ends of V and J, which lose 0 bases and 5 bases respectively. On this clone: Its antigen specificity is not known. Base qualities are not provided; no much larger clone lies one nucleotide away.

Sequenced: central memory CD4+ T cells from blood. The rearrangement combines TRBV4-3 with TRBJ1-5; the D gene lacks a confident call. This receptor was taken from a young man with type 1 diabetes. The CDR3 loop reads CASSQEEDQPQHF. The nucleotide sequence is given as TGCGCCAGCAGCCAAGAGGAGGATCAGCCCCAGCATTTT.